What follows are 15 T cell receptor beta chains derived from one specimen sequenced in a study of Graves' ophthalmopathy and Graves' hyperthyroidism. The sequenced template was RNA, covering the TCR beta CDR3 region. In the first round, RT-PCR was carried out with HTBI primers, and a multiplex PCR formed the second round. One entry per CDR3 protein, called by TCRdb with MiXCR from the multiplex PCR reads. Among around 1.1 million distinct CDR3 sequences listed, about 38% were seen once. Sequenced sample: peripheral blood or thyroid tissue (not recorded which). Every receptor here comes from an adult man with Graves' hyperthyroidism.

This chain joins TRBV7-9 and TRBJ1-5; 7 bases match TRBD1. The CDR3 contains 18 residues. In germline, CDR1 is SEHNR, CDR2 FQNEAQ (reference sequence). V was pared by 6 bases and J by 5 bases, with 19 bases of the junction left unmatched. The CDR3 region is CASSRRPLTGNGDQPQHF. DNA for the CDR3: TGTGCCAGCAGTAGACGACCTTTGACAGGGAATGGGGATCAGCCCCAGCATTTT.

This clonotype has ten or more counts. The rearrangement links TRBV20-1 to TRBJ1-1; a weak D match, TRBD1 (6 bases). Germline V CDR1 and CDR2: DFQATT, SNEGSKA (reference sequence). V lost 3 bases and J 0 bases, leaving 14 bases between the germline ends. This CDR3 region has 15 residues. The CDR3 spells CSASGGGRLNTEAFF. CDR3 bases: TGCAGTGCTAGCGGCGGGGGGCGCCTGAACACTGAAGCTTTCTTT.

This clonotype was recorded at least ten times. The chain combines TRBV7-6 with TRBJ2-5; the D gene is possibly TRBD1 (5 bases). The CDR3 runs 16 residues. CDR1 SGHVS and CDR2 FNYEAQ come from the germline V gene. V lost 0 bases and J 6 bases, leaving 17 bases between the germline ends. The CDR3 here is CASSLAVAGLEKTQYF. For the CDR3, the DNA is TGTGCCAGCAGCTTAGCGGTTGCAGGGCTAGAAAAGACCCAGTACTTC.

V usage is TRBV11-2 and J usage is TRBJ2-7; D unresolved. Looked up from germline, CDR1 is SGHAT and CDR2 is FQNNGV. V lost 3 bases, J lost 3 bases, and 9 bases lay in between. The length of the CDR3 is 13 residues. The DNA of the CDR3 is TGTGCCAGCAGCTTGGTCAGGTGCTACGAGCAGTACTTC. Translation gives CASSLVRCYEQYF.

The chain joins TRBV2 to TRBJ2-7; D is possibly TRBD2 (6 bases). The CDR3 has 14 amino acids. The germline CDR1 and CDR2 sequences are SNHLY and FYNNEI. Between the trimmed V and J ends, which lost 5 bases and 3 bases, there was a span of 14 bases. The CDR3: CASSFRQEGYEQYF. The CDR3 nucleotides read TGTGCCAGCAGTTTTCGGCAGGAGGGCTACGAGCAGTACTTC.

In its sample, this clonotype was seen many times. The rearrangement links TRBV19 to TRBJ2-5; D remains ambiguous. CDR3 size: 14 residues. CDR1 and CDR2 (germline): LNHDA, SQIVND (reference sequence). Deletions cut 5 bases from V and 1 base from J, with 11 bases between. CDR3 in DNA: TGTGCCAGTAGTTACGGACGGATCCAAGAGACCCAGTACTTC. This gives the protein CASSYGRIQETQYF.

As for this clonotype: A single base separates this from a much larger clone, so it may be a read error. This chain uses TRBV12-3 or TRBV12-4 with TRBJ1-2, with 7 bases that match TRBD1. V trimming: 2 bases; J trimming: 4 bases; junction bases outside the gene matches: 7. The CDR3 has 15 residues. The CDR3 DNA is TGTGCCAGCAGTTTAACGAGGGGGCTTAGCTATGGCTACACCTTC. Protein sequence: CASSLTRGLSYGYTF.

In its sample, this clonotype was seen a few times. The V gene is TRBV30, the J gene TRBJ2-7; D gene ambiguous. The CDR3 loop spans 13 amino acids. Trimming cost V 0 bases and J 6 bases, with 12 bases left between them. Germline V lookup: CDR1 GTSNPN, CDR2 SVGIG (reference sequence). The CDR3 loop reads CAWSVRARREQYF. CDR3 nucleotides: TGTGCCTGGAGTGTCCGGGCCCGCCGCGAGCAGTACTTC.

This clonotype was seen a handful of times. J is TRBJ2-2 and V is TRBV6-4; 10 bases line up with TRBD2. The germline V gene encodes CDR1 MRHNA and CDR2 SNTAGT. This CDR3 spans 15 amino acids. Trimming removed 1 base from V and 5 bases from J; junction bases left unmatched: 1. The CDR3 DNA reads TGTGCCAGCAGTGACTTAGCGGGAGGAACCGGGGAGCTGTTTTTT. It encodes CASSDLAGGTGELFF.

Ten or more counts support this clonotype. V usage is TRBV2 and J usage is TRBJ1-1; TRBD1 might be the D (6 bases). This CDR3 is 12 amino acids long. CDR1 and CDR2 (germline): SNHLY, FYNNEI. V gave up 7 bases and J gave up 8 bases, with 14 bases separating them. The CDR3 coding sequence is TGTGCCAGCACCACGACCGGGACAGAAGCTTTCTTT. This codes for CASTTTGTEAFF.

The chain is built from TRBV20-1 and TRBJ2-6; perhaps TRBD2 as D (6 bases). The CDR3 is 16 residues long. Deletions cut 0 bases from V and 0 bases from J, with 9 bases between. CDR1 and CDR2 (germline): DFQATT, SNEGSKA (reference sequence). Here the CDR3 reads CSAREGLVSGANVLTF. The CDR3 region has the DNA TGCAGTGCTAGAGAGGGACTGGTCTCTGGGGCCAACGTCCTGACTTTC.

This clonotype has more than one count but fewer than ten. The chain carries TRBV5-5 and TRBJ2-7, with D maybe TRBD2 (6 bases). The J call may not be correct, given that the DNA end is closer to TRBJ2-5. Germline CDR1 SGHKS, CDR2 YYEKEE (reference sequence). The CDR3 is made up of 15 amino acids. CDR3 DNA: TGTGCCAGCAGCGGAAGCTCACTCGGGAGAGAGACCCAGTACTTC. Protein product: CASSGSSLGRETQYF.

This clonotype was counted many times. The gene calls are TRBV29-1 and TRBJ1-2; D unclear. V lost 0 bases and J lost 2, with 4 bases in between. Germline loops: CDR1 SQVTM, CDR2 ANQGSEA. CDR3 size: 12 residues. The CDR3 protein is CSVEDGNYGYTF. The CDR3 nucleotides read TGCAGCGTTGAAGATGGCAACTATGGCTACACCTTC.

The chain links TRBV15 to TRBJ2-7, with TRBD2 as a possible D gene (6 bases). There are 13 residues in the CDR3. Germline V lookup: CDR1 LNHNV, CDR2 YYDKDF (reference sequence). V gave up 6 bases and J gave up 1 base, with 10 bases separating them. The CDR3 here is CATSLALSYEQYF. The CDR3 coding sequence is TGTGCCACCAGTCTAGCGCTATCCTACGAGCAGTACTTC.

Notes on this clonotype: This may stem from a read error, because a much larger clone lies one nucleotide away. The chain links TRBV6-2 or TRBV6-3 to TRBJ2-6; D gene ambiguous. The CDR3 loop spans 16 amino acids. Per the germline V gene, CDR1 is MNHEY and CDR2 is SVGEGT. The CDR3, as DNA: TGTGCCATCAGTTACTCCCCCCGCTCTGGGGCCAACGTCCTGACTTTC. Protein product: CAISYSPRSGANVLTF.